Shown below are 22 T cell receptor beta chains from a single sample sequenced in a study of T cells in Graves' hyperthyroidism and ophthalmopathy. From RNA transcripts, TCR beta CDR3 regions were amplified. The HTBI primer set was used in a first-round RT-PCR of the TCR CDR3. TCRdb analysed the multiplex PCR reads with MiXCR anew, one entry per CDR3 protein. The data hold 370,000 or so distinct CDR3 sequences, with 15% to 18% observed a single time. Specimen: blood. These receptors all stem from a woman aged 18-35 years with Graves' hyperthyroidism that later progressed to Graves' ophthalmopathy.

This clonotype was recorded at least ten times. J is TRBJ2-1 and V is TRBV3-1, with 11 bases fitting TRBD2. CDR1 and CDR2 (germline): LGHDT, YNNKEL (reference sequence). The CDR3 totals 16 residues. The V and J ends lost 2 bases and 5 bases, in that order; junction bases with no gene match: 5. The CDR3 sequence: CASSQPGLAGDNEQFF. The CDR3 DNA reads as TGTGCCAGCAGCCAACCTGGACTAGCGGGCGACAATGAGCAGTTCTTC.

In this sample, this clonotype turned up many times. The V call is TRBV28, the J call TRBJ2-3; 9 bases align to TRBD2. This CDR3 spans 16 amino acids. The trim removed 6 bases at V and 4 bases at J, leaving 11 bases unmatched. The germline V gene has CDR1 MDHEN and CDR2 SYDVKM. The CDR3 bases are TGTGCCAGCAGCGGGGATGAGCGGGAGGTGGCAGATACGCAGTATTTT. It codes for CASSGDEREVADTQYF.

This clonotype was detected a few times. J is TRBJ2-7 and V is TRBV7-6; D remains unclear. The germline V gene has CDR1 SGHVS and CDR2 FNYEAQ. This CDR3 region has 14 residues. V dropped 1 base and J dropped 3 bases, with 10 bases sitting between them. The CDR3 DNA is TGTGCCAGCAGCTTAGATACTACTGACTACGAGCAGTACTTC. This codes for CASSLDTTDYEQYF. Complete variable domain (other parts from reference TRBV7-6 and TRBJ2-7): GAGVSQSPRYKVTKRGQDVALRCDPISGHVSLYWYRQALGQGPEFLTYFNYEAQQDKSGLPNDRFSAERPEGSISTLTIQRTEQRDSAMYRCASSLDTTDYEQYFGPGTRLTVT.

This sequence joins TRBV3-1 and TRBJ2-3, with 8 bases identical to TRBD2. V was clipped by 2 bases and J by 3 bases; unmatched bases: 1. CDR1 and CDR2 (germline): LGHDT, YNNKEL (reference sequence). The CDR3 runs 14 residues. Written as DNA, the CDR3 is TGTGCCAGCAGCCAAAGACTAGCGACAGATACGCAGTATTTT. This encodes CASSQRLATDTQYF.

This clonotype was picked up a small number of times. V gene TRBV5-8 combines with J gene TRBJ1-2, with D possibly TRBD1 on 5 matching bases. Germline loops: CDR1 SGHTS, CDR2 YDEGEE. V was clipped by 4 bases and J by 0 bases, with 13 bases between them. The CDR3 is made up of 15 amino acids. CDR3 loop: CASSLPGRTNYGYTF. In DNA, the CDR3 is TGTGCCAGCAGCCTGCCGGGACGGACTAACTATGGCTACACCTTC.

This clonotype showed up just a few times. The CDR3 nucleotides read TGTGCCAGCAGCGGGACAGGGGCTGGCTACACCTTC. Residues: CASSGTGAGYTF. The chain uses TRBV9 and TRBJ1-2; TRBD1 matches 9 bases. The CDR3 has 12 residues. Germline values: CDR1 SGDLS, CDR2 YYNGEE. With V trimmed by 3 bases and J by 7 bases, 1 base remained unmatched.

There are many counts of this clonotype. The V gene is TRBV25-1, the J gene TRBJ1-5, with D perhaps TRBD1 (6 bases). The CDR3 is 20 residues long. From germline, CDR1 is MGHDK and CDR2 SYGVNS. Deletions cut 2 bases from V and 4 bases from J, with 27 bases between. CDR3 nucleotides: TGTGCCAGCAGTGAAGAGAGGACCTCCCGGCAGGGGCTTAAAAATCAGCCCCAGCATTTT. This codes for CASSEERTSRQGLKNQPQHF.

There are many counts of this clonotype. This chain links TRBV30 with TRBJ1-1; D might be TRBD1 (5 bases). V gave up 0 bases and J gave up 0 bases, with 11 bases separating them. Germline V gene data show CDR1 as GTSNPN and CDR2 as SVGIG (reference sequence). The CDR3 has 15 residues. CDR3 sequence: CAWSVLGELNTEAFF. The CDR3 DNA sequence: TGTGCCTGGAGTGTACTGGGGGAATTGAACACTGAAGCTTTCTTT. Combining the CDR3 with reference TRBV30 and TRBJ1-1 gives the whole variable domain SQTIHQWPATLVQPVGSPLSLECTVEGTSNPNLYWYRQAAGRGLQLLFYSVGIGQISSEVPQNLSASRPQDRQFILSSKKLLLSDSGFYLCAWSVLGELNTEAFFGQGTRLTVV.

This clonotype has a count of ten or more. This sequence joins TRBV12-3 or TRBV12-4 and TRBJ1-1; the D gene is possibly TRBD1 (5 bases). V lost 10 bases to trimming and J lost 4 bases, with 16 bases between them. This CDR3 has 13 residues. CDR3 amino acids: CATRWGDSTEAFF. CDR3 bases: TGTGCCACCAGGTGGGGGGATAGCACTGAAGCTTTCTTT.

In this sample, this clonotype turned up many times. V is TRBV20-1 and J is TRBJ2-7, with 14 bases lining up with TRBD2. The CDR3 has 14 residues. With 5 bases clipped from V and 4 bases from J, the junction kept 4 bases outside the gene matches. From germline, CDR1 is DFQATT and CDR2 SNEGSKA (reference sequence). The CDR3 DNA follows: TGCAGTGCTTTGGGACTAGCGGGAGAGTACGAGCAGTACTTC. This codes for CSALGLAGEYEQYF.

The sample holds a few counts of this clonotype. The J gene is TRBJ2-1, the V gene TRBV27; 7 bases line up with TRBD2. CDR1 and CDR2 from the germline V gene are MNHEY and SMNVEV (reference sequence). V was pared by 2 bases and J by 5 bases, with 6 bases of the junction left unmatched. This CDR3 spans 15 amino acids. CDR3 coding DNA: TGTGCCAGCAGTTTAGCGGGAGTGAACCACAATGAGCAGTTCTTC. This codes for CASSLAGVNHNEQFF.

V and J are TRBV2 and TRBJ2-1; TRBD2 agrees at 8 bases. The junction had 3 bases not matched to a gene; V was cut back by 11 bases and J by 0 bases. The CDR3 has 13 amino acids. Germline lookup yields CDR1 SNHLY and CDR2 FYNNEI. CDR3 coding DNA: TGTGCCCGGGGGGGGAACTCCTACAATGAGCAGTTCTTC. Its translation: CARGGNSYNEQFF.

The chain couples TRBV19 to TRBJ1-1; no definite D call. The CDR3 contains 13 residues. Germline CDR1 LNHDA, CDR2 SQIVND (reference sequence). Trimming took 3 bases from V and 1 from J, leaving 6 bases between them. As DNA, the CDR3 is TGTGCCAGTAGTATGGGAGGGAACACTGAAGCTTTCTTT. This translates into CASSMGGNTEAFF.

Details on this clonotype: This may be a read error: a much more frequent sequence differs by one nucleotide. This rearrangement joins TRBV7-9 to TRBJ2-1; D is unresolved. The V gene lost 7 bases and the J gene lost 9 bases, with 10 bases spanning the gap. Germline V CDR1 and CDR2: SEHNR, FQNEAQ (reference sequence). This CDR3 contains 11 residues. The CDR3 loop reads CASNNPGEQFF. CDR3 sequence (DNA): TGTGCCAGCAACAACCCCGGTGAGCAGTTCTTC.

This clonotype was seen at least ten times. The chain uses TRBV28 and TRBJ2-6; the D gene is possibly TRBD1 (5 bases). CDR3 length equals 13 residues. Germline V gene data show CDR1 as MDHEN and CDR2 as SYDVKM. The V and J ends lost 11 bases and 3 bases respectively, with 11 bases between them. CDR3 in amino acids: CAVKGHGANVLTF. For the CDR3, the DNA is TGTGCCGTTAAGGGGCATGGGGCCAACGTCCTGACTTTC.

This clonotype was seen at least ten times. This rearrangement joins TRBV29-1 to TRBJ2-7; TRBD1 matches 8 bases. J gave up 0 bases and V 6 bases, and 10 bases lay outside the gene matches. Germline CDR1 is SQVTM and CDR2 is ANQGSEA. CDR3 length equals 15 residues. The DNA of the CDR3 is TGCAGCGTCTCGGACAGGGCCAGGAGCTCCTACGAGCAGTACTTC. Amino acid sequence: CSVSDRARSSYEQYF.

The genes are TRBV27 and TRBJ1-4; D not certain. Germline lookup yields CDR1 MNHEY and CDR2 SMNVEV (reference sequence). The CDR3 runs 16 residues. Trimming removed 7 bases at V and 1 base at J, with 16 bases between. CDR3 nucleotide sequence: TGTGCCAGCACCTTTTGGTTAAGGCTAACTAATGAAAAACTGTTTTTT. Its protein product is CASTFWLRLTNEKLFF.

This clonotype was detected ten times or more. This CDR3 reads CASSLAHPYEQYF. The CDR3 nucleotides are TGCGCCAGCAGCTTGGCACATCCCTACGAGCAGTACTTC. The chain combines TRBV5-1 with TRBJ2-7, with no clear D. V lost 0 bases to trimming and J lost 2 bases, with 6 bases between them. The CDR3 sequence is 13 residues long. Germline CDR1 is SGHRS and CDR2 is YFSETQ.

This clonotype occurred many times. The chain has TRBV27 and TRBJ2-2; D uncertain. The CDR3 covers 12 residues. Trimming took 6 bases from V and 4 from J, leaving 6 bases between them. Germline values: CDR1 MNHEY, CDR2 SMNVEV (reference sequence). The chain's CDR3 is CASSGFTGELFF. DNA of the CDR3: TGTGCCAGCAGCGGATTCACCGGGGAGCTGTTTTTT.

CDR3 nucleotides: TGTGCCAGCAGCCAAGTGTCAGGGGCTAAGACCTACGAGCAGTACTTC. It is translated as CASSQVSGAKTYEQYF. The chain combines TRBV14 with TRBJ2-7; TRBD1 might be the D (6 bases). From germline, CDR1 is SGHDN and CDR2 FVKESK. The CDR3 consists of 16 residues. The V end was cut by 1 base, the J end by 2 bases, with 15 bases between.

With respect to this clonotype: An end of the junction differs from the germline gene, which may be a read error. The rearrangement uses TRBV7-2 and TRBJ1-5, with unresolved D. The CDR3 covers 15 residues. Germline V gives CDR1 SGHTA, CDR2 FQGNSA. In DNA, the CDR3 is TGTGCCAGCAGCTTAGATGGATTTAGCAATCCGCCCCAGCATTTT. It is translated as CASSLDGFSNPPQHF.

The J gene is TRBJ2-3, the V gene TRBV19; D unclear. The CDR3 length is 16 residues. The germline V gene encodes CDR1 LNHDA and CDR2 SQIVND (reference sequence). V was clipped by 5 bases and J by 0 bases, with 15 bases between them. The CDR3 here is CASSLGSVLSTDTQYF. DNA of the CDR3: TGTGCCAGTAGTCTTGGTAGTGTCTTGAGCACAGATACGCAGTATTTT.